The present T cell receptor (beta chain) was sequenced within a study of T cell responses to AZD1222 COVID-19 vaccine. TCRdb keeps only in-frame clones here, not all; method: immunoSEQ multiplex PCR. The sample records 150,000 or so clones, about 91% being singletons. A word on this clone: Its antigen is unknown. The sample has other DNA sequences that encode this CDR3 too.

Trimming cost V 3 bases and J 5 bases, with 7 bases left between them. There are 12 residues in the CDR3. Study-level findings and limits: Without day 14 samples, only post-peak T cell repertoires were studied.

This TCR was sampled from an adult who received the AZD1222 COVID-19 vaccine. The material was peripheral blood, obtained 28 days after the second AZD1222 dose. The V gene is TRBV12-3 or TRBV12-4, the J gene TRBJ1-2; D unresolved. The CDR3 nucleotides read TGTGCCAGCAGTTTGGGGTTTTATGGCTACACCTTC. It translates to CASSLGFYGYTF.